One and the same sample provided the 30 T cell receptor beta chains below, sequenced in a study of OX40 agonist ivuxolimab in advanced cancers. Some clones are missing from TCRdb's copy, which holds only in-frame ones; the method was immunoSEQ multiplex PCR. The sample holds tens of thousands of clones, just over 90% seen once. Sequenced material: CD4+ or CD8+ T cells sorted from blood, taken in a trial of the OX40 agonist ivuxolimab. These receptors all come from an adult with an advanced solid tumor such as melanoma, head and neck, liver or kidney cancer.

The DNA for the CDR3 is TGTGCTAGTGGTCACGGACTCGGGGAAAAACTGTTTTTT. Translation: CASGHGLGEKLFF. The gene calls are TRBV12-5 and TRBJ1-4; no definite D call. Trimming removed 5 bases from V and 8 bases from J, with 12 bases in between. CDR1 is LGHNT and CDR2 is FRNRAP in the germline V gene. This CDR3 has 13 amino acids.

V and J are TRBV7-8 and TRBJ2-7, with D maybe TRBD1 (5 bases). Looked up from germline, CDR1 is SGHVS and CDR2 is FQNEAQ. The CDR3 spans 14 residues. Trimming shortened V by 5 bases and J by 2 bases, and 13 bases separated the two germline ends. The CDR3 bases are TGTGCCAGCAGCGAAGACAGCCGGGCCTACGAGCAGTACTTC. Protein product: CASSEDSRAYEQYF.

This rearrangement joins TRBV2 to TRBJ2-1; no clear D gene. Between the trimmed V and J ends, which lost 3 bases and 3 bases, there was a span of 6 bases. The V gene's germline CDR1 is SNHLY and CDR2 FYNNEI. The CDR3 has 13 residues. Here the CDR3 DNA reads TGTGCCAGCAGTGAGACTCACTACAATGAGCAGTTCTTC. As protein: CASSETHYNEQFF.

This clone was seen a single time. The chain is built from TRBV5-4 and TRBJ2-3, with a weak D call TRBD1 (6 bases). V was clipped by 2 bases and J by 2 bases, with 9 bases between them. The CDR3 contains 14 residues. Germline V gives CDR1 SGHNT, CDR2 YYREEE (reference sequence). The DNA of the CDR3 is TGTGCCAGCAGCTTCAGGGGTCCCACAGATACGCAGTATTTT. It translates to CASSFRGPTDTQYF.

A remark on this clone: The identical CDR3 is also encoded by other nucleotide sequences in the sample. V is TRBV9 and J is TRBJ2-5; D gene unclear. The germline V gene has CDR1 SGDLS and CDR2 YYNGEE. Trimming removed 0 bases at V and 5 bases at J, with 5 bases between. The CDR3 is made up of 12 amino acids. This CDR3 is CASSVAGETQYF. The CDR3 DNA follows: TGTGCCAGCAGCGTAGCAGGCGAGACCCAGTACTTC.

V gene TRBV7-9 combines with J gene TRBJ1-1, with D perhaps TRBD1 (5 bases). The CDR3 length is 13 residues. Germline values: CDR1 SEHNR, CDR2 FQNEAQ (reference sequence). V was clipped by 8 bases and J by 10 bases, with 20 bases between them. CDR3 amino acids: CASRPMGGGVAFF. In nucleotides, the CDR3 is TGTGCCAGCCGACCTATGGGCGGGGGGGTAGCTTTCTTT.

This sequence joins TRBV20-1 and TRBJ1-2; D remains unclear. Germline V lookup: CDR1 DFQATT, CDR2 SNEGSKA (reference sequence). Trimming pared 5 bases from V and 7 bases from J, leaving 8 bases between. The CDR3 spans 10 residues. The CDR3 sequence is CSADKRGYTF. CDR3 DNA: TGCAGTGCTGACAAGCGTGGCTACACCTTC.

Here the CDR3 DNA reads TGTGCCAGCAGTATCATCGGGACACAGGGCGAGCAGTACTTC. Encoded protein: CASSIIGTQGEQYF. V and J are TRBV6-6 and TRBJ2-7, with D possibly TRBD1 on 6 matching bases. Germline values: CDR1 MNHNY, CDR2 SVGAGI (reference sequence). V lost 5 bases to trimming and J lost 6 bases, with 17 bases between them. The CDR3 is 14 residues long.

The gene calls are TRBV14 and TRBJ2-5, with D possibly matching TRBD1 (5 bases). Germline CDR1 is SGHDN and CDR2 is FVKESK. CDR3 length equals 11 residues. V lost 5 bases to trimming and J lost 7 bases, with 8 bases between them. The CDR3 sequence is CASSRGWTQYF. In DNA form, the CDR3 reads TGTGCCAGCAGCAGGGGCTGGACCCAGTACTTC.

The V and J genes are TRBV19 and TRBJ2-5, with D maybe TRBD2 (5 bases). The length of the CDR3 is 15 residues. Germline values: CDR1 LNHDA, CDR2 SQIVND (reference sequence). Trimming left V 7 bases short and J 5 bases short, with 20 bases between. The CDR3 loop reads CASTQVGRRWETQYF. DNA for the CDR3: TGTGCCAGTACCCAAGTCGGACGGAGGTGGGAGACCCAGTACTTC.

The chain links TRBV5-6 to TRBJ2-5; no firm D call. The germline V gene encodes CDR1 SGHDT and CDR2 YYEEEE. The V and J ends lost 1 base and 5 bases respectively, with 3 bases between them. The CDR3 loop spans 11 amino acids. CDR3 in amino acids: CASSLSETQYF. The CDR3 nucleotides are TGTGCCAGCAGCTTGTCGGAGACCCAGTACTTC.

This clone has more than one count but fewer than ten. The V gene is TRBV7-8, the J gene TRBJ2-7; TRBD2 agrees at 9 bases. V shed 2 bases, J shed 4 bases, and the junction held 12 bases outside the gene matches. The CDR3 contains 17 residues. CDR1 is SGHVS, CDR2 FQNEAQ, per germline. CDR3 sequence reads: CASSLRSFSGRSYEQYF. DNA for the CDR3: TGTGCCAGCAGCTTAAGGTCTTTTAGCGGGAGATCTTACGAGCAGTACTTC.

This sequence joins TRBV2 and TRBJ2-4; 10 bases align to TRBD2. V lost 2 bases and J lost 8; bases outside the gene matches: 3. The CDR3 covers 14 residues. CDR1 is SNHLY, CDR2 FYNNEI, per germline. This chain's CDR3 is CASSELAGDYIQYF. The CDR3 coding sequence is TGTGCCAGCAGTGAACTAGCGGGAGACTACATTCAGTACTTC.

This sequence joins TRBV28 and TRBJ2-3, with D possibly TRBD1 on 6 matching bases. Trimming stripped 5 bases from V and 6 bases from J, with 12 bases between. CDR3 length: 13 residues. Germline lookup yields CDR1 MDHEN and CDR2 SYDVKM. The CDR3 region is CASSHPQGDTQYF. In DNA form, the CDR3 reads TGTGCCAGCAGTCACCCCCAGGGGGATACGCAGTATTTT.

This clone turned up a few times. The rearrangement links TRBV21-1 to TRBJ2-7; whether TRBD1, the table's D call, matches the DNA was not checked. TRBV21-1 is reported as a pseudogene. This CDR3 region has 12 residues. CDR3 sequence: CASRTLLYEQYF. CDR3 DNA sequence: TGTGCCAGCAGGACACTTCTCTACGAGCAGTACTTC.

In its sample, this clone was seen once. The rearrangement joins TRBV7-3 to TRBJ2-1; 11 nucleotides align to TRBD2. V was pared by 1 base and J by 3 bases, with 14 bases of the junction left unmatched. This CDR3 is built from 20 residues. Per germline, CDR1 SGHTA and CDR2 FQGTGA. As DNA, the CDR3 is TGTGCCAGCAGCTTAATCCCGGTACTAGCGGGAGTTATAGTCTACAATGAGCAGTTCTTC. Amino acid sequence: CASSLIPVLAGVIVYNEQFF.

The gene calls are TRBV5-4 and TRBJ2-7, with TRBD2 matching 15 bases. Germline CDR1 reads SGHNT; CDR2 reads YYREEE (reference sequence). With 4 bases clipped from V and 4 bases from J, the junction kept 6 bases outside the gene matches. The CDR3 consists of 16 residues. The CDR3 nucleotides read TGTGCCAGCAGCCGGACTAGCGGGAGGGCCCTATACGAGCAGTACTTC. Translated: CASSRTSGRALYEQYF.

The chain's CDR3 is CASSGDWGSGTQYF. Written as DNA, the CDR3 is TGTGCCTCAAGTGGGGACTGGGGCTCGGGTACGCAGTATTTT. The chain recombines TRBV19 with TRBJ2-3, with D perhaps matching TRBD2 (6 bases). The CDR3 spans 14 residues. The germline V gene has CDR1 LNHDA and CDR2 SQIVND (reference sequence). V dropped 11 bases and J dropped 8 bases, with 23 bases sitting between them.

This rearrangement joins TRBV10-3 to TRBJ2-1, with D possibly TRBD2 on 5 matching bases. CDR1 and CDR2 (germline): ENHRY, SYGVKD. The V and J ends lost 8 bases and 6 bases respectively, with 8 bases between them. The CDR3 contains 11 residues. The CDR3 is CAIGGVNEQFF. For the CDR3, the DNA is TGTGCCATCGGAGGTGTCAATGAGCAGTTCTTC.

This chain joins TRBV7-9 and TRBJ2-5, with 7 nucleotides matching TRBD2. The V gene's germline CDR1 is SEHNR and CDR2 FQNEAQ (reference sequence). After removal of 9 bases from V and 2 bases from J, the junction contained 6 bases not matched to a gene. The length of the CDR3 is 13 residues. CDR3 DNA sequence: TGTGCCAGTGAACCTAGCGGACAAGAGACCCAGTACTTC. It codes for CASEPSGQETQYF.

The V and J genes are TRBV29-1 and TRBJ2-1, with 8 bases identical to TRBD1. Losses at the gene ends were 5 bases for V and 8 bases for J; bases not matched to a gene: 14. CDR3 size: 15 residues. Germline V gives CDR1 SQVTM, CDR2 ANQGSEA. The CDR3 DNA follows: TGCAGCGTTTCAGGACAGGGTAGACGGGGCCATGAGCAGTTCTTC. Protein product: CSVSGQGRRGHEQFF.

V usage is TRBV5-1 and J usage is TRBJ2-1, with D hard to call. V gave up 3 bases and J gave up 5 bases, with 12 bases separating them. The CDR3 loop spans 14 amino acids. The germline gives CDR1 SGHRS, CDR2 YFSETQ. The CDR3 protein is CASSSSLGNNEQFF. The DNA for the CDR3 is TGCGCCAGCAGCTCCTCACTGGGGAACAATGAGCAGTTCTTC.

A note on this clone: The same CDR3 can be traced to other DNA sequences in this sample. V is TRBV5-1 and J is TRBJ2-2; 11 nucleotides line up with TRBD2. CDR3 length: 16 amino acids. The germline V gene encodes CDR1 SGHRS and CDR2 YFSETQ. Trimming cost V 4 bases and J 2 bases; bases outside gene matches: 4. The CDR3 loop reads CASSPGLAVNTGELFF. CDR3 DNA sequence: TGCGCCAGCAGCCCGGGACTAGCGGTAAACACCGGGGAGCTGTTTTTT.

V and J are TRBV6-1 and TRBJ2-3, with 10 bases that match TRBD2. Germline V CDR1 and CDR2: MNHNS, SASEGT. With 6 bases clipped from V and 0 bases from J, the junction kept 3 bases outside the gene matches. The CDR3 is 15 amino acids. Here the CDR3 reads CASRTSGASTDTQYF. The CDR3 DNA reads TGTGCCAGCAGAACTAGCGGGGCTAGCACAGATACGCAGTATTTT.

The rearrangement joins TRBV5-5 to TRBJ2-1, with TRBD1 identical over 9 bases. V shed 6 bases, J shed 9 bases, and the junction held 10 bases outside the gene matches. This CDR3 comprises 14 residues. In germline, CDR1 is SGHKS, CDR2 YYEKEE (reference sequence). The CDR3 here is CASNGRDRVGEQFF. The DNA for the CDR3 is TGTGCCAGCAATGGCCGGGACAGGGTAGGTGAGCAGTTCTTC. The entire variable domain, with the rest obtained from reference TRBV5-5 and TRBJ2-1, is as follows: DAGVTQSPTHLIKTRGQQVTLRCSPISGHKSVSWYQQVLGQGPQFIFQYYEKEERGRGNFPDRFSARQFPNYSSELNVNALLLGDSALYLCASNGRDRVGEQFFGPGTRLTVL.

The table lists this clone with a count of one. The chain combines TRBV19 with TRBJ1-1; D gene ambiguous. V lost 7 bases and J 0 bases, leaving 12 bases between the germline ends. The CDR3 runs to 14 residues. Germline CDR1 reads LNHDA; CDR2 reads SQIVND (reference sequence). The CDR3 bases are TGTGCCAGTATCCCCGGAACGTTGAACACTGAAGCTTTCTTT. This gives the protein CASIPGTLNTEAFF.

The CDR3 sequence: CASRSLAGGPIGTDTQYF. The CDR3, as DNA: TGCGCCAGCAGGTCTCTCGCGGGAGGGCCGATCGGCACAGATACGCAGTATTTT. V is TRBV5-1 and J is TRBJ2-3; 9 positions agree with TRBD2. The CDR3 contains 18 residues. In germline, CDR1 is SGHRS, CDR2 YFSETQ. J gave up 1 base and V 5 bases, and 14 bases lay outside the gene matches.

V gene TRBV30 combines with J gene TRBJ1-5; D gene uncertain. Trimming removed 3 bases at V and 0 bases at J, with 21 bases between. The CDR3 totals 18 residues. Germline values: CDR1 GTSNPN, CDR2 SVGIG (reference sequence). The CDR3 loop is CAWSAEGPGINSNQPQHF. The CDR3, as DNA: TGTGCCTGGAGCGCCGAGGGCCCGGGGATTAATAGCAATCAGCCCCAGCATTTT.

This rearrangement joins TRBV11-2 to TRBJ2-1; TRBD2 matches at 9 bases. Germline loops: CDR1 SGHAT, CDR2 FQNNGV. V was pared by 1 base and J by 7 bases, with 5 bases of the junction left unmatched. There are 15 residues in the CDR3. The CDR3 DNA follows: TGTGCCAGCAGCTTAGGTAGCGGGAGCGGGAATGAGCAGTTCTTC. This codes for CASSLGSGSGNEQFF.

The chain recombines TRBV25-1 with TRBJ1-2; possibly TRBD1 for D (6 bases). Trimming stripped 1 base from V and 5 bases from J, with 23 bases between. This CDR3 region has 18 residues. Germline V gene sequence: CDR1 MGHDK, CDR2 SYGVNS. This chain's CDR3 is CASSEWGVGGAKGYGYTF. CDR3 DNA: TGTGCCAGCAGTGAATGGGGCGTTGGGGGCGCGAAGGGATATGGCTACACCTTC.